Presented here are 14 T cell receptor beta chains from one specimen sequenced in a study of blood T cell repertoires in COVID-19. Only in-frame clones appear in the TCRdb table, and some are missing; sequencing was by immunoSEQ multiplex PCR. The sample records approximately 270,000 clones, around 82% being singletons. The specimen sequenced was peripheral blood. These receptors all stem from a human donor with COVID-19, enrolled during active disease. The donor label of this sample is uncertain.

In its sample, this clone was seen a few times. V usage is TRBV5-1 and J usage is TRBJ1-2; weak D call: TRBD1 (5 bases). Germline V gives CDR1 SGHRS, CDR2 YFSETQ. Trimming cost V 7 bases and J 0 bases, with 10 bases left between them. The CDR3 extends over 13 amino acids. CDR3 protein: CASSTAANYGYTF. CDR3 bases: TGCGCCAGCTCGACAGCAGCTAACTATGGCTACACCTTC. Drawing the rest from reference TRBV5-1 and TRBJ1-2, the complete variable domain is KAGVTQTPRYLIKTRGQQVTLSCSPISGHRSVSWYQQTPGQGLQFLFEYFSETQRNKGNFPGRFSGRQFSNSRSEMNVSTLELGDSALYLCASSTAANYGYTFGSGTRLTVV.

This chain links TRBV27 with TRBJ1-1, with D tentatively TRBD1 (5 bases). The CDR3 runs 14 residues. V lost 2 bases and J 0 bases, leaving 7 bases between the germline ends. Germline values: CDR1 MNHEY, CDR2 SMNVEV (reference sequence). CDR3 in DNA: TGTGCCAGCAGTTTACAGGGTTTGAACACTGAAGCTTTCTTT. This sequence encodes CASSLQGLNTEAFF.

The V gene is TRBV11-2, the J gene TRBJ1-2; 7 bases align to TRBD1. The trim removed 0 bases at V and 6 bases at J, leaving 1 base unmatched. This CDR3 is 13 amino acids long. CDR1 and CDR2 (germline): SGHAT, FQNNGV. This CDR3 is CASSLEGTDGYTF. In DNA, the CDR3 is TGTGCCAGCAGCTTAGAGGGGACAGATGGCTACACCTTC.

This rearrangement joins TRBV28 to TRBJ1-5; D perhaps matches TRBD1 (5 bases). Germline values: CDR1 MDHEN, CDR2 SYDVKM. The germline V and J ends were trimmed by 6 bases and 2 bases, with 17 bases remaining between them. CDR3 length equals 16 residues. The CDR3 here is CASRPHSRVGNQPQHF. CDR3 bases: TGTGCCAGCAGACCCCATAGCAGGGTAGGCAATCAGCCCCAGCATTTT.

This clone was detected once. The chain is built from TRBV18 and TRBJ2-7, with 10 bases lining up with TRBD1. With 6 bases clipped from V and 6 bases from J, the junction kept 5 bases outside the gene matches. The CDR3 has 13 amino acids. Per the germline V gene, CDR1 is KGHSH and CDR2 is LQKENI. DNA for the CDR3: TGTGCCAGCTCTCAGGACAGGGGGAGCGAGCAGTACTTC. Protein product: CASSQDRGSEQYF.

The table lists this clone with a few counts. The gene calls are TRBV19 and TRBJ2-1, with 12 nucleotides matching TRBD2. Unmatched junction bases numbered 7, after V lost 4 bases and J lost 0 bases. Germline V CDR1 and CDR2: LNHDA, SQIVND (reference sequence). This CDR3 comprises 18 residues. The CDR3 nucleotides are TGTGCCAGTAGTACCGGGACTAGCGGGCCCAGCTCCTACAATGAGCAGTTCTTC. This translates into CASSTGTSGPSSYNEQFF.

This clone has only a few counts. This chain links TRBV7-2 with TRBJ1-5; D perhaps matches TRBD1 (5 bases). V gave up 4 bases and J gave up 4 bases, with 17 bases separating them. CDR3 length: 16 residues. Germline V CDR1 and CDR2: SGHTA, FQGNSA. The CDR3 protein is CASSSIYRGTNQPQHF. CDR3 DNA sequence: TGTGCCAGCAGCTCCATTTATCGGGGGACGAATCAGCCCCAGCATTTT.

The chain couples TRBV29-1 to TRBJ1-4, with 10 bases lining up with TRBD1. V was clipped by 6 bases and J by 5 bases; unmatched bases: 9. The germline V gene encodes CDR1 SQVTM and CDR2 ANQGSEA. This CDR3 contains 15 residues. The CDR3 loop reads CSVDKGGQGNEKLFF. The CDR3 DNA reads TGCAGCGTCGATAAGGGGGGACAGGGGAATGAAAAACTGTTTTTT. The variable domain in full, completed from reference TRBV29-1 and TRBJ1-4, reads SAVISQKPSRDICQRGTSLTIQCQVDSQVTMMFWYRQQPGQSLTLIATANQGSEATYESGFVIDKFPISRPNLTFSTLTVSNMSPEDSSIYLCSVDKGGQGNEKLFFGSGTQLSVL.

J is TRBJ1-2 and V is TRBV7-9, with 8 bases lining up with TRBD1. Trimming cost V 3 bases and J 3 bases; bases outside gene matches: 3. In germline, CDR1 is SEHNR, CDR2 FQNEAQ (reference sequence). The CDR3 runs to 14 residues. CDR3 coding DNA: TGTGCCAGCAGCTTGCAGGGGGCAGACTATGGCTACACCTTC. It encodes CASSLQGADYGYTF. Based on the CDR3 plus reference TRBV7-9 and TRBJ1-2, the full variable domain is DTGVSQNPRHKITKRGQNVTFRCDPISEHNRLYWYRQTLGQGPEFLTYFQNEAQLEKSRLLSDRFSAERPKGSFSTLEIQRTEQGDSAMYLCASSLQGADYGYTFGSGTRLTVV.

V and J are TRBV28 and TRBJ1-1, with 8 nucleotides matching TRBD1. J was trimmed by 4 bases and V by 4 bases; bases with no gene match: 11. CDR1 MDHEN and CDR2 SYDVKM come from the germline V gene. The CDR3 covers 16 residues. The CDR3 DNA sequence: TGTGCCAGCAGTTACGCCCCGCGGACAGGGTCCACTGAAGCTTTCTTT. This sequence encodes CASSYAPRTGSTEAFF.

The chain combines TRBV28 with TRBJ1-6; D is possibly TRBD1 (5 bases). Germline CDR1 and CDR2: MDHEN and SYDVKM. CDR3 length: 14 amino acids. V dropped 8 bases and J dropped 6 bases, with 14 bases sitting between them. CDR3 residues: CASRTQDTNSPLHF. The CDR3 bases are TGTGCCAGCCGCACCCAGGACACTAATTCACCCCTCCACTTT.

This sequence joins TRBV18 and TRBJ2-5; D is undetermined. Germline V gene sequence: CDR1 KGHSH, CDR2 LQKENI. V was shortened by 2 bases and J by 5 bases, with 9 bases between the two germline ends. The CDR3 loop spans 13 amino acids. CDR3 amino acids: CASSPNLGETQYF. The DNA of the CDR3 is TGTGCCAGCTCACCAAATCTCGGGGAGACCCAGTACTTC. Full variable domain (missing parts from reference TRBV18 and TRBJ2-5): NAGVMQNPRHLVRRRGQEARLRCSPMKGHSHVYWYRQLPEEGLKFMVYLQKENIIDESGMPKERFSAEFPKEGPSILRIQQVVRGDSAAYFCASSPNLGETQYFGPGTRLLVL.

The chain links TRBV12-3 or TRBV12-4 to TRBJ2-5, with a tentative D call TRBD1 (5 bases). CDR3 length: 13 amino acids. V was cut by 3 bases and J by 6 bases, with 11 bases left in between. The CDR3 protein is CASSLLTGKTQYF. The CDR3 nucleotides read TGTGCCAGCAGTTTGTTAACAGGCAAGACCCAGTACTTC.

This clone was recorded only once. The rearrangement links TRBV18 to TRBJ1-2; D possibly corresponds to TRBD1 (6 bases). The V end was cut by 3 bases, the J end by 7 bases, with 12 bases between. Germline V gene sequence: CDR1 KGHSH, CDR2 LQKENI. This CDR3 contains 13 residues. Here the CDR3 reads CASSPDRSGGYTF. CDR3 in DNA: TGTGCCAGCTCACCTGACAGGTCGGGTGGCTACACCTTC.